The entry below gives a single TCR beta chain sequence along with its context. Its target is unknown. This sample is part of a study of response to subunit inactivated influenza vaccine. Per germline, CDR1 DFQATT and CDR2 SNEGSKA (reference sequence). V was pared by 5 bases and J by 3 bases, with 14 bases between. This CDR3 comprises 14 residues. One entry per CDR3 protein results from TCRdb running MiXCR on the RT-PCR reads. The profile covers 500,000 to 600,000 distinct CDR3 sequences, with approximately 17% appearing a single time and around 3% taken by the ten largest. Notes on the study in general: The authors offered the suggestion that each seasonal influenza vaccination recruits few new T cells.

This TCR was sampled from a man in his fifties or sixties who received an inactivated influenza vaccine. The sequences come from CD4+ T cells sorted from PBMCs, collected about 24 months after vaccination. This sequence joins TRBV20-1 and TRBJ2-1; a weak D match, TRBD2 (6 bases). The CDR3 region is CSASPTGDYNEQFF. CDR3 coding DNA: TGCAGTGCTTCCCCTACGGGGGACTACAATGAGCAGTTCTTC.